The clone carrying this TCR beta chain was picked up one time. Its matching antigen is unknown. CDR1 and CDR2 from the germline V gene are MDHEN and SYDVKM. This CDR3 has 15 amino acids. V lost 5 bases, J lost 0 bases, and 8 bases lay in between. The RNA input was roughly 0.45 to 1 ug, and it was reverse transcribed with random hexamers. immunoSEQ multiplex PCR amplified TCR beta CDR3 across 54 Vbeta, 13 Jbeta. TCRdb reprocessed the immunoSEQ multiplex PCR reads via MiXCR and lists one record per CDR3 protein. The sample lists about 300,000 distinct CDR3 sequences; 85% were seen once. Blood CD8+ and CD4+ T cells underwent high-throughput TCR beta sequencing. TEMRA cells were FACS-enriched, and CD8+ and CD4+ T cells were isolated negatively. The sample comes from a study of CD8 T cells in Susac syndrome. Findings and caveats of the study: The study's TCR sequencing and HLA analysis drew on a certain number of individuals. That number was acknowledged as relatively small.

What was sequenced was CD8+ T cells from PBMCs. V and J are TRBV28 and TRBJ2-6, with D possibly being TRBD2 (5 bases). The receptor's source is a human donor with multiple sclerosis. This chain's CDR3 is CASSAGNSGANVLTF. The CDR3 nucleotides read TGTGCCAGCAGTGCCGGGAACTCTGGGGCCAACGTCCTGACTTTC.